This TCR beta chain originates from a study of human T cells and chemical hapten exposure. Turning to this clonotype: The antigen is unknown.

Study-wide findings and caveats: Expanded TCR counts at PT1 went up together with patch test score, a positive correlation.

Original processing methods: Per sample, the median was around 100,000 TCRs, with values from around 24,000 to 710,000. TCRdb reanalysed the RACE reads using MiXCR and keeps one entry per CDR3 protein. What appears here as the V and J calls and clone size reflects TCRdb's work, not the paper's. The table shows tens of thousands of distinct CDR3 sequences, with over 9.5% occurring only once. The time point was: patch test 3, about 24 weeks after DPC sensitization. As for treatment: therapeutic diphenylcyclopropenone sensitization with weekly scalp DPC. V shed 2 bases and J 7 bases; nucleotides not matched to a gene: 11. The CDR3 spans 17 residues.

This sequence was found in a woman aged 35 to 49 with alopecia areata. Some clones in this sample may be carry-over from other donors' samples. The genes are TRBV12-3 or TRBV12-4 and TRBJ1-6; 7 bases fit TRBD1. This material consisted of whole blood, taken in connection with sensitization to the hapten diphenylcyclopropenone (DPC). The chain's CDR3 is CASSLQGSDRPNSPLHF. The CDR3 DNA follows: TGTGCCAGCAGTTTACAGGGGTCGGACAGGCCAAATTCACCCCTCCACTTT.